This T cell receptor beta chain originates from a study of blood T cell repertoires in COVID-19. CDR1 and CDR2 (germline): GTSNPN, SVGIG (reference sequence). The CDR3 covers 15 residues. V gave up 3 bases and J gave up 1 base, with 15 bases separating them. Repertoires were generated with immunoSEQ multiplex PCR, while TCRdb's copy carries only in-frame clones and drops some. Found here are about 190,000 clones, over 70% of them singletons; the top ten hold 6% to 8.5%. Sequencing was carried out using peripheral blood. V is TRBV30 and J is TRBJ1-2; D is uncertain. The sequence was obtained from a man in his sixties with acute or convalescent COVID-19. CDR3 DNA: TGTGCCTGGAGGTTTCTAGGCGGGGTTAACTATGGCTACACCTTC. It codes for CAWRFLGGVNYGYTF.